The source of this T cell receptor (beta chain) is a study of cytomegalovirus exposure and HLA in healthy donors. About this clone: The antigen remains unidentified.

There are 12 residues in the CDR3. Germline assignment: CDR1 SGDLS and CDR2 YYNGEE. The V segment lost 7 bases and the J segment 4 bases; nucleotides outside the gene matches: 4. Findings and caveats of the study: Certain indistinguishable V segments, among them TRBV6-2 and TRBV6-3, were excluded. A missense variant in DCLRE1C was later tied to TCR beta V- and J-gene trimming.

13 Jbeta primers and 60 Vbeta primers were used for the PCR. The assay was immunoSEQ multiplex PCR, and TCRdb's table has in-frame clones only and misses some. This sample carries approximately 100,000 clones, roughly 80% of them seen once, and the ten largest clones take over 5%. This clonotype originated in a female donor in good health and CMV-seropositive. The gene calls are TRBV9 and TRBJ1-1; the match to TRBD1 covers 7 bases. Source material: PBMCs. The CDR3 DNA is TGTGCCAGCTCCCAGGGGGGCACTGAAGCTTTCTTT. Protein: CASSQGGTEAFF.